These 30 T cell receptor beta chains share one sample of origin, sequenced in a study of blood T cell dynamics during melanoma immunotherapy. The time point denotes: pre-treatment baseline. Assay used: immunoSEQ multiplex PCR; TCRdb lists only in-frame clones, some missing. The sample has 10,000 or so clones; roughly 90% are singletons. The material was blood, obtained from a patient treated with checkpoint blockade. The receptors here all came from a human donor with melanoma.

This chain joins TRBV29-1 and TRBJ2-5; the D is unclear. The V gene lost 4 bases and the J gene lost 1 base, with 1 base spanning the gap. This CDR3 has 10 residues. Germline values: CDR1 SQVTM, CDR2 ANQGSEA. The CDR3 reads CSVGQETQYF. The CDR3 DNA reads TGCAGCGTTGGCCAAGAGACCCAGTACTTC.

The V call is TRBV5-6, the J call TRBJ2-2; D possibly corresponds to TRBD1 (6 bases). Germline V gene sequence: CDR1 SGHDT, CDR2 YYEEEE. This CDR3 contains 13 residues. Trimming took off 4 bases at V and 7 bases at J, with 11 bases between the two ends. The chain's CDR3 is CASSTRGGGELFF. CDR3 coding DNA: TGTGCCAGCAGCACCAGGGGTGGCGGGGAGCTGTTTTTT.

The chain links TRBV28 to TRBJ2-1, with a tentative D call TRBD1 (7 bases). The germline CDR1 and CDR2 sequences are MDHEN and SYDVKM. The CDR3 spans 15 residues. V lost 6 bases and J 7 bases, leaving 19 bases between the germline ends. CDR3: CASRLGWRGRNEQFF. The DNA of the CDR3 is TGTGCCAGCAGACTAGGTTGGAGGGGGCGGAATGAGCAGTTCTTC.

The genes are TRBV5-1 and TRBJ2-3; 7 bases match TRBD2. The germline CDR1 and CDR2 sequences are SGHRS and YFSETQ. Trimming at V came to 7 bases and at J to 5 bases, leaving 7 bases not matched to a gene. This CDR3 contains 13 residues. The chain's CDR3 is CASSGLAEDTQYF. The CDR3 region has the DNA TGCGCCAGCTCAGGTCTAGCGGAAGATACGCAGTATTTT.

As DNA, the CDR3 is TGTGCCAGCAGCTTAGGTCCGACTCGAACCCAAGAGACCCAGTACTTC. Translating gives CASSLGPTRTQETQYF. The V gene is TRBV7-2, the J gene TRBJ2-5; D gene unclear. This CDR3 spans 16 amino acids. The germline V and J ends were trimmed by 1 base and 1 base, with 13 bases remaining between them. Germline V gene data show CDR1 as SGHTA and CDR2 as FQGNSA.

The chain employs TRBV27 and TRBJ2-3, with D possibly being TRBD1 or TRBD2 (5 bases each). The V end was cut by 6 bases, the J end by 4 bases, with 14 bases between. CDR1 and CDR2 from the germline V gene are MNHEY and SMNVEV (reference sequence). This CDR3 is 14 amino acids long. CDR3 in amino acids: CASSPRLGADTQYF. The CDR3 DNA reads TGTGCCAGCAGCCCCCGTTTGGGGGCAGATACGCAGTATTTT.

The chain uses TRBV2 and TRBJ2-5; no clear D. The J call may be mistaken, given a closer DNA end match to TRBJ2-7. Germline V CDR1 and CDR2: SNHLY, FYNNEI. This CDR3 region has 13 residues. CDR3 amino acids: CASSEANTYEQYF. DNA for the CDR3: TGTGCCAGCAGTGAAGCGAATACCTACGAGCAGTACTTC.

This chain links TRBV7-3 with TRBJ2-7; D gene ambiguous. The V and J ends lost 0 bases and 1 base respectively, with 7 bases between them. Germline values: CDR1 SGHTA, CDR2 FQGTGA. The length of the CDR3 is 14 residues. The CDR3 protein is CASSLTPMSYEQYF. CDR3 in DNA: TGTGCCAGCAGCTTAACTCCTATGTCCTACGAGCAGTACTTC.

The CDR3 sequence is CAWTPLAVEGEQFF. For the CDR3, the DNA is TGTGCCTGGACCCCTCTGGCGGTTGAGGGGGAGCAGTTCTTC. V is TRBV30 and J is TRBJ2-1; TRBD1 or TRBD2 may be the D gene (5 bases each). Germline V gene sequence: CDR1 GTSNPN, CDR2 SVGIG (reference sequence). The V end lost 4 bases, the J end lost 10 bases, and 20 bases lay between the germline ends. The CDR3 runs to 14 residues.

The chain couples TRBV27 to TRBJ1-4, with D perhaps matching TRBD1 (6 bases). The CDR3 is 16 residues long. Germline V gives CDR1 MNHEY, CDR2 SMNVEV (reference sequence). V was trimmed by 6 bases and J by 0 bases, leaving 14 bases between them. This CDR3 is CASSPRGGATNEKLFF. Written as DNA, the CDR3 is TGTGCCAGCAGCCCTAGGGGGGGGGCAACTAATGAAAAACTGTTTTTT.

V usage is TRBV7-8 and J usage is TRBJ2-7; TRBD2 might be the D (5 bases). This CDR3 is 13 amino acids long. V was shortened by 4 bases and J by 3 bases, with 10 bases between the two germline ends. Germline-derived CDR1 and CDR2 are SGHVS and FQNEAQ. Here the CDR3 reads CASSSPLGYEQYF. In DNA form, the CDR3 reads TGTGCCAGCAGCTCGCCACTAGGCTACGAGCAGTACTTC.

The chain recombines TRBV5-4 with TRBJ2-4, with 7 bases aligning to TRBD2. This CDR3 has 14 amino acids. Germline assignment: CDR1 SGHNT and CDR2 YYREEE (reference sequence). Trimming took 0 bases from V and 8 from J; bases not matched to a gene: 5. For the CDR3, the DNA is TGTGCCAGCAGCTTGGCGGGGGGAGCGGACATTCAGTACTTC. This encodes CASSLAGGADIQYF.

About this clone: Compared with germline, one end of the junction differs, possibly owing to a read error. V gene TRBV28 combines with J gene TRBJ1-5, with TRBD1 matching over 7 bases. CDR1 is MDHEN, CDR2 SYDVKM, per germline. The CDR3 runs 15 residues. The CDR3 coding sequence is TGTGCCAGCAGCCGCACAGGGGTAAGCAGTCAGCCCCAGCATTTT. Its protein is CASSRTGVSSQPQHF.

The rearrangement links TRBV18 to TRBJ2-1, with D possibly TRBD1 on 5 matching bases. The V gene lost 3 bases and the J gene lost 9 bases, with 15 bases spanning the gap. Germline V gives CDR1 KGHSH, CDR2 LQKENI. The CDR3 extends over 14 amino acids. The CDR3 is CASSPRTTQGEQFF. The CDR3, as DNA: TGTGCCAGCTCACCTCGGACCACCCAGGGTGAGCAGTTCTTC.

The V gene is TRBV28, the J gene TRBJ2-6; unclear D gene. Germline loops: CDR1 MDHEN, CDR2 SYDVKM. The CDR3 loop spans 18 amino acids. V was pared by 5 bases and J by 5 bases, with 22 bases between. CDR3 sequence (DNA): TGTGCCAGCAGTGAAGGGTGTCCTACACAAAGTCGGGCCAACGTCCTGACTTTC. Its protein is CASSEGCPTQSRANVLTF. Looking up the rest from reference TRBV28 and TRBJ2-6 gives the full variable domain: DVKVTQSSRYLVKRTGEKVFLECVQDMDHENMFWYRQDPGLGLRLIYFSYDVKMKEKGDIPEGYSVSREKKERFSLILESASTNQTSMYLCASSEGCPTQSRANVLTFGAGSRLTVL.

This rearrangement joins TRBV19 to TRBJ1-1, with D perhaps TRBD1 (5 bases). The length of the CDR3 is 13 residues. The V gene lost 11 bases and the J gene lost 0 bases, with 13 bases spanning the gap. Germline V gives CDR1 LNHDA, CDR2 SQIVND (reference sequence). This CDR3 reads CAARQSLNTEAFF. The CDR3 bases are TGTGCCGCAAGACAGTCTCTGAACACTGAAGCTTTCTTT.

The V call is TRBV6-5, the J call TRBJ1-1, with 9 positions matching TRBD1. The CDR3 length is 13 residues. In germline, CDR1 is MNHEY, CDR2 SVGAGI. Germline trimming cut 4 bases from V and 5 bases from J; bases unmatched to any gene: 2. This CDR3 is CASSWDRETEAFF. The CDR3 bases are TGTGCCAGCAGTTGGGACAGGGAAACTGAAGCTTTCTTT.

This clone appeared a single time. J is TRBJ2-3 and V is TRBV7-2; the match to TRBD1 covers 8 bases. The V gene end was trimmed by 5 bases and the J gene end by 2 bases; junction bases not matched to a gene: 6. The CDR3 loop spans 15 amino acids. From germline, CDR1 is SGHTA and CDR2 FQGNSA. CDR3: CASSRDRKNTDTQYF. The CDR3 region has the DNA TGTGCCAGCAGCCGGGACAGGAAAAACACAGATACGCAGTATTTT.

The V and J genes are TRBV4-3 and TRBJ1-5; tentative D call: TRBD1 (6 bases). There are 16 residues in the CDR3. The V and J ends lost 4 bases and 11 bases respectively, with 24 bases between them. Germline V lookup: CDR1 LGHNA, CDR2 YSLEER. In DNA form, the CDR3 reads TGCGCCAGCAGCCCTCCGACCGGGACATTAGGTGAGACCCAGCATTTT. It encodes CASSPPTGTLGETQHF.

CDR3 residues: CASSDSGTQYF. The CDR3 nucleotides are TGTGCCAGCAGTGACTCTGGGACCCAGTACTTC. The gene calls are TRBV6-4 and TRBJ2-5; no clear D. V lost 0 bases, J lost 7 bases, and 3 bases lay in between. The CDR3 totals 11 residues. Per germline, CDR1 MRHNA and CDR2 SNTAGT.

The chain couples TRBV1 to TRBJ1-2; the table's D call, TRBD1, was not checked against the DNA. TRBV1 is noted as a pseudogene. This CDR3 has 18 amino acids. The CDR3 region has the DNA TGCACCAGCAGCCAAGGAACCGGGACAGATAATCCGCCTTATGGCTACACCTTC. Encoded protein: CTSSQGTGTDNPPYGYTF.

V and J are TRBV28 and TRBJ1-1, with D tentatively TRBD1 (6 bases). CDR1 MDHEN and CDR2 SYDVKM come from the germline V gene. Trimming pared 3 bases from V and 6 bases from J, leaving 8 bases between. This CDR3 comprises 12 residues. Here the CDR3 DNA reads TGTGCCAGCAGTTTGAGGGGGTCTGAAGCTTTCTTT. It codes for CASSLRGSEAFF.

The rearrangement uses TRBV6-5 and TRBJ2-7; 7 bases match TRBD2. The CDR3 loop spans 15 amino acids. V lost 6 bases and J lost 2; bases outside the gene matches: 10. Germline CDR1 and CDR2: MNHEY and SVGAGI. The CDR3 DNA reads TGTGCCAGCAGCCGTACTTGGGAGGGACCCTACGAGCAGTACTTC. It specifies CASSRTWEGPYEQYF.

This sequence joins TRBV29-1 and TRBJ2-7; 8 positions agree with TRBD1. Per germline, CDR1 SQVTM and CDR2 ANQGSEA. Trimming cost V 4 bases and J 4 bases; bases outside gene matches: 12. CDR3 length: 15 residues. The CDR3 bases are TGCAGCGTTGGTGACCTTGGACAGGGCGGTTACGAGCAGTACTTC. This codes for CSVGDLGQGGYEQYF.

The chain's CDR3 is CASHGGDTLLNYGYTF. CDR3 nucleotide sequence: TGTGCCAGCCATGGGGGTGATACCTTGTTGAACTATGGCTACACCTTC. The V and J genes are TRBV19 and TRBJ1-2; TRBD1 is a possible D gene (5 bases). The length of the CDR3 is 16 residues. CDR1 is LNHDA and CDR2 is SQIVND in the germline V gene (reference sequence). The V and J ends lost 9 bases and 2 bases respectively, with 22 bases between them.

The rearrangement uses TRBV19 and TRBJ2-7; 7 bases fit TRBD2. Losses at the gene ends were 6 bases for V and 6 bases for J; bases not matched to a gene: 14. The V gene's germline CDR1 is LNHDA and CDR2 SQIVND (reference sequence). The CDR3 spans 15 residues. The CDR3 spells CASSSSSGLLLEQYF. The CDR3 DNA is TGTGCCAGTAGCTCCTCTAGCGGCCTTCTCCTCGAGCAGTACTTC.

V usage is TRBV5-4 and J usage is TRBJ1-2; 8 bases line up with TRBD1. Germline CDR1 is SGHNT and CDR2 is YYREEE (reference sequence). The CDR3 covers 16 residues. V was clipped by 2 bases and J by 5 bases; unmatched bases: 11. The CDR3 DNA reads TGTGCCAGCAGCTTACCGCTCCGGGACAGGTATTATGGCTACACCTTC. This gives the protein CASSLPLRDRYYGYTF.

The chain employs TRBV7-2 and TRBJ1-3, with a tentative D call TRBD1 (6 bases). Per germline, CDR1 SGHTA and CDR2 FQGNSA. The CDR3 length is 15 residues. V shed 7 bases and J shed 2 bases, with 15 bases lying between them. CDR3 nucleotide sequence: TGTGCCAGCACAAATGGCAGGGGAGCTGGAAACACCATATATTTT. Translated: CASTNGRGAGNTIYF.

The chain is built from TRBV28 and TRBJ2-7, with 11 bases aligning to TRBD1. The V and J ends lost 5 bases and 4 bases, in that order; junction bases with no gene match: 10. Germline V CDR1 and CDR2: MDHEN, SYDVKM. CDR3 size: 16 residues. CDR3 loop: CASSPMDRGLRYEQYF. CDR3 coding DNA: TGTGCCAGCAGTCCAATGGACAGGGGGCTTAGGTACGAGCAGTACTTC.

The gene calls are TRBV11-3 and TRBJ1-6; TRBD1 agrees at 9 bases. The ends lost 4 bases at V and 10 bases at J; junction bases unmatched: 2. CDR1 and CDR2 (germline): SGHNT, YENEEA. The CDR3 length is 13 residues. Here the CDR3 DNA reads TGTGCCAGCAGCTCCGGACAGGGGTCACCCCTCCACTTT. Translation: CASSSGQGSPLHF.